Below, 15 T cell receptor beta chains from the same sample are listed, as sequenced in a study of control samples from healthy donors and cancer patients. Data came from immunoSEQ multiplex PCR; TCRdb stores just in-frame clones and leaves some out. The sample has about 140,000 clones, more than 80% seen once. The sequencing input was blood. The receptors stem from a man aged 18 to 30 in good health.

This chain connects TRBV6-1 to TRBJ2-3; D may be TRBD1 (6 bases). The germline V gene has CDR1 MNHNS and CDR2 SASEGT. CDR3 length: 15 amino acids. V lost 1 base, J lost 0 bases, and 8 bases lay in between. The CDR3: CASSEGQGSTDTQYF. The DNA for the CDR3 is TGTGCCAGCAGTGAAGGGCAGGGGAGCACAGATACGCAGTATTTT.

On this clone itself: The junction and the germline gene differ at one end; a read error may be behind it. CDR3 nucleotide sequence: TGTGCCAGCAGCCCATACCCTCTCAGCGGGGGTCCCTCCTTC. It is translated as CASSPYPLSGGPSF. The chain employs TRBV3-1 (or the pseudogene TRBV3-2) and TRBJ2-7, with 8 bases matching TRBD2. Germline V CDR1 and CDR2: LGHDT, YNNKEL (reference sequence). The CDR3 length is 14 residues.

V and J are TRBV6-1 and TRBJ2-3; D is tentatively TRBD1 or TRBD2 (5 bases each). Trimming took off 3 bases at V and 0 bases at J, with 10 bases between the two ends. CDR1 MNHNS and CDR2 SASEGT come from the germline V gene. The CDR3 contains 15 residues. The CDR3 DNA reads TGTGCCAGCAGTGAGGGTGGGGGTAGCACAGATACGCAGTATTTT. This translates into CASSEGGGSTDTQYF.

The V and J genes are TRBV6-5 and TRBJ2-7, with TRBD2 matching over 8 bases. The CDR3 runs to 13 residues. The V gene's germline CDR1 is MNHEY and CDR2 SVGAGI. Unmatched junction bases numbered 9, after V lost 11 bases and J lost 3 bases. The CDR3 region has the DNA TGTGCCTCCAAAGGACTAGCCGGCTACGAGCAGTACTTC. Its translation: CASKGLAGYEQYF.

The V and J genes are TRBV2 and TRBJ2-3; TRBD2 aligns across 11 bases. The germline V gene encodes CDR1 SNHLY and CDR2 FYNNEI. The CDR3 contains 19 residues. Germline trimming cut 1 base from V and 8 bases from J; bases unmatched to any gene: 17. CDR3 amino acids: CASSEVLSGGDSFFGTQYF. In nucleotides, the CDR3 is TGTGCCAGCAGTGAAGTCCTTAGCGGGGGGGATAGTTTCTTTGGTACGCAGTATTTT.

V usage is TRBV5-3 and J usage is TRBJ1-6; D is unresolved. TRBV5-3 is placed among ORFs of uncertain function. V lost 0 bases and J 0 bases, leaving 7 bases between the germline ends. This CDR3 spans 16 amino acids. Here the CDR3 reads CARSLVQSSYNSPLHF. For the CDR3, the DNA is TGTGCCAGAAGCTTGGTACAGAGCTCCTATAATTCACCCCTCCACTTT.

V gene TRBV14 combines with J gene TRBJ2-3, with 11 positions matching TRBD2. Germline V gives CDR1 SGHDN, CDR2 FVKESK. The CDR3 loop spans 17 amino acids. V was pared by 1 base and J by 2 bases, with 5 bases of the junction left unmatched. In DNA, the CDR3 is TGTGCCAGCAGCCAAGTGGGGACTAGCGGTTCCACAGATACGCAGTATTTT. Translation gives CASSQVGTSGSTDTQYF.

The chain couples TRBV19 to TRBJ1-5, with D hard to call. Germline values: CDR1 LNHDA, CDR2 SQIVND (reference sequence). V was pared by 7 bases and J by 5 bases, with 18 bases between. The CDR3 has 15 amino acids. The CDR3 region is CASTSLGPADQPQHF. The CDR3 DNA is TGTGCCAGTACCTCACTAGGGCCTGCAGATCAGCCCCAGCATTTT.

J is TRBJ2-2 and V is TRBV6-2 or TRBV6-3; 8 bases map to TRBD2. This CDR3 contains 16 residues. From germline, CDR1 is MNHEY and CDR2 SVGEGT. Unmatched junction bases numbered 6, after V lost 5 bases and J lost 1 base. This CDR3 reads CASSGKRGRNTGELFF. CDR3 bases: TGTGCCAGCAGTGGGAAGCGGGGGCGGAACACCGGGGAGCTGTTTTTT.

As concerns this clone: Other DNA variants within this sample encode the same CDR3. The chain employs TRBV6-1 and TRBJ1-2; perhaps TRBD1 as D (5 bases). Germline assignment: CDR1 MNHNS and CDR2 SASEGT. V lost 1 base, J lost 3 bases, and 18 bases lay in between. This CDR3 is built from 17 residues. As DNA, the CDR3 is TGTGCCAGCAGTGAAGGGGGGTGGAGGGGTCCCTACTATGGCTACACCTTC. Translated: CASSEGGWRGPYYGYTF.

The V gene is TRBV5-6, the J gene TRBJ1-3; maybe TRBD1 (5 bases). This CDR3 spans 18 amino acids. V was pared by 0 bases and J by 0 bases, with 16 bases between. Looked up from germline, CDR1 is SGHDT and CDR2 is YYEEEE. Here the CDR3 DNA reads TGTGCCAGCAGCTTGGAGGGCGGGGGTACAACCTCTGGAAACACCATATATTTT. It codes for CASSLEGGGTTSGNTIYF.

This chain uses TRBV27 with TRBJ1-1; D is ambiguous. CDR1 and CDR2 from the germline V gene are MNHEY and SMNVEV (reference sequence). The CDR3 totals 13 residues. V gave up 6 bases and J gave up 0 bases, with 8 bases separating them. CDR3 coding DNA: TGTGCCAGCAGCTTTCTCTTGAACACTGAAGCTTTCTTT. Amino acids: CASSFLLNTEAFF.

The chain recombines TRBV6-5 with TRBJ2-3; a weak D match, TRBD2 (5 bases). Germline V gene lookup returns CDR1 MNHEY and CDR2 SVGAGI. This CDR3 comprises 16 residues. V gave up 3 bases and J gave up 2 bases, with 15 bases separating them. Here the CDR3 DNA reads TGTGCCAGCAGTTATTCCGTCTCGGGAAACACAGATACGCAGTATTTT. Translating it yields CASSYSVSGNTDTQYF.

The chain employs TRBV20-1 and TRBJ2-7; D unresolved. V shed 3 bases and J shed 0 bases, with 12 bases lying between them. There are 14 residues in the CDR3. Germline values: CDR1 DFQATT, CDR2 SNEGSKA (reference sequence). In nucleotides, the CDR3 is TGCAGTGCTAGTGAGGATTTTAACTCCTACGAGCAGTACTTC. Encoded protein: CSASEDFNSYEQYF.

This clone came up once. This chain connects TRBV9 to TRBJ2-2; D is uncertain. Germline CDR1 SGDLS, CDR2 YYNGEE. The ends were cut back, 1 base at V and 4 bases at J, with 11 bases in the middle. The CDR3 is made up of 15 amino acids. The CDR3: CASSVTGAATGELFF. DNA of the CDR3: TGTGCCAGCAGCGTAACCGGTGCGGCCACCGGGGAGCTGTTTTTT.